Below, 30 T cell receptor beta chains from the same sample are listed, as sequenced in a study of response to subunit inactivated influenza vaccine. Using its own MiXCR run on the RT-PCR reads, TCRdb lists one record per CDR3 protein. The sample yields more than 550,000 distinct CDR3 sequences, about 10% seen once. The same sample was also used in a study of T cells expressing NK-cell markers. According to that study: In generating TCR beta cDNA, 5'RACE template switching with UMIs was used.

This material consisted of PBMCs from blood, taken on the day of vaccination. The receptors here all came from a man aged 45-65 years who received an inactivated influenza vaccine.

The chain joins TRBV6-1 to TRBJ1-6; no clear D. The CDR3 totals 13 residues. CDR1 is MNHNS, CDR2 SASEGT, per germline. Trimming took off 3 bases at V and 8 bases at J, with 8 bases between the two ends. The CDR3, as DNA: TGTGCCAGCAGTGAGGGCAGGTATTCACCCCTCCACTTT. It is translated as CASSEGRYSPLHF.

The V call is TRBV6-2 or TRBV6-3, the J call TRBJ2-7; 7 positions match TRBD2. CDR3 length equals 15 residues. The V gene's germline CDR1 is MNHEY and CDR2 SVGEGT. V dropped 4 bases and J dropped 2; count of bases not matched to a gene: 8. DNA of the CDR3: TGTGCCAGCAGTTCCCCGGGAGGTGGGGCCTACGAGCAGTACTTC. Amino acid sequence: CASSSPGGGAYEQYF.

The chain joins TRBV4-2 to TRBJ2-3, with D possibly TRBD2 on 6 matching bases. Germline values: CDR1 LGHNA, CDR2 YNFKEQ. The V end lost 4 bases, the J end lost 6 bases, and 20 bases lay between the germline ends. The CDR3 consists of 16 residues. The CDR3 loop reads CASSPQVIAGGDTQYF. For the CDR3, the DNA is TGTGCCAGCAGCCCCCAGGTTATCGCCGGAGGGGATACGCAGTATTTT.

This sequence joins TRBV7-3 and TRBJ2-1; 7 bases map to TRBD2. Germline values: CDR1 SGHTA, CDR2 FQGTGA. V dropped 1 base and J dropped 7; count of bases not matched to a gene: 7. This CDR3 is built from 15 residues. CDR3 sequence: CASSLMGGRDNEQFF. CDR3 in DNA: TGTGCCAGCAGCTTAATGGGCGGGAGAGATAATGAGCAGTTCTTC.

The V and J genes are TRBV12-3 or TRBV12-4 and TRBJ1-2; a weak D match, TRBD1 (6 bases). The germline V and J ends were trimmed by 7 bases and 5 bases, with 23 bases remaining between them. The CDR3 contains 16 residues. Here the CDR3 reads CASTMTGFELEYGYTF. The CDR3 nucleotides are TGTGCCAGCACCATGACAGGTTTCGAGTTGGAATATGGCTACACCTTC.

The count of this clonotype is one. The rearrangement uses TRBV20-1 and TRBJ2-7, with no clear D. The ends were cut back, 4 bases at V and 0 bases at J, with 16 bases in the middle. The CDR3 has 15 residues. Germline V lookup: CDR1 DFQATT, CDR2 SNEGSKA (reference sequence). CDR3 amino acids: CSAIPLGPSSYEQYF. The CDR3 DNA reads TGCAGTGCTATACCCCTAGGACCTAGCTCCTACGAGCAGTACTTC.

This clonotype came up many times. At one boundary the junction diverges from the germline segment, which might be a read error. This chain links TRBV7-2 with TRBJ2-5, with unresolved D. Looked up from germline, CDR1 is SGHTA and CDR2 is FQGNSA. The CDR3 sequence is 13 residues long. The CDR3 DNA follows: TGTGCCAGCAGTTTAGGAACCCAAGAGACCCAGTACTTC. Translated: CASSLGTQETQYF.

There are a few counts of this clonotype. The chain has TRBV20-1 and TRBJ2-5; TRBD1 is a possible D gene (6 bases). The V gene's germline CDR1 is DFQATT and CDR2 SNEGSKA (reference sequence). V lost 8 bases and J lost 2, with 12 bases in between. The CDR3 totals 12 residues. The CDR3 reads CSFNGQQETQYF. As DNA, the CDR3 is TGCAGTTTCAACGGACAGCAAGAGACCCAGTACTTC.

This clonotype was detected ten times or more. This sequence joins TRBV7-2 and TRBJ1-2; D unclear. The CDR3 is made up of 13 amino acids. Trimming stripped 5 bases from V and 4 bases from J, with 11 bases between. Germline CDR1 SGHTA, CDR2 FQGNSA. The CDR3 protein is CASSLGPAYGYTF. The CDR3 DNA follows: TGTGCCAGCAGCCTTGGACCGGCCTATGGCTACACCTTC.

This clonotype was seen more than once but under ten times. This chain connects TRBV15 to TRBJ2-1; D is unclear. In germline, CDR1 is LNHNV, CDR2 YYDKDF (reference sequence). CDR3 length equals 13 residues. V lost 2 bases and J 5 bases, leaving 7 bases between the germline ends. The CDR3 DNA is TGTGCCACCAGCAGAACCGATAACAATGAGCAGTTCTTC. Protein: CATSRTDNNEQFF. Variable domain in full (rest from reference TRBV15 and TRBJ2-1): DAMVIQNPRYQVTQFGKPVTLSCSQTLNHNVMYWYQQKSSQAPKLLFHYYDKDFNNEADTPDNFQSRRPNTSFCFLDIRSPGLGDTAMYLCATSRTDNNEQFFGPGTRLTVL.

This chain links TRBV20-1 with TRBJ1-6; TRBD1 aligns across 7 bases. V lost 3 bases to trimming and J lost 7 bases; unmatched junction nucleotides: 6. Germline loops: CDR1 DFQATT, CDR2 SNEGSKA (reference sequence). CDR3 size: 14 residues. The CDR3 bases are TGCAGTGCTAGTTTCAGGACAGGCAATTCACCCCTCCACTTT. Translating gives CSASFRTGNSPLHF.

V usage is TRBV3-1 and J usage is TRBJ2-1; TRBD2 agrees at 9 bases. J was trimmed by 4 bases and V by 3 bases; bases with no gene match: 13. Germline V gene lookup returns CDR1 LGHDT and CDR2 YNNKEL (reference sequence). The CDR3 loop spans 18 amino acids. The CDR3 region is CASSHTPDSSGKYNEQFF. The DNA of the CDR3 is TGTGCCAGCAGCCATACCCCGGACTCTAGCGGGAAGTACAATGAGCAGTTCTTC.

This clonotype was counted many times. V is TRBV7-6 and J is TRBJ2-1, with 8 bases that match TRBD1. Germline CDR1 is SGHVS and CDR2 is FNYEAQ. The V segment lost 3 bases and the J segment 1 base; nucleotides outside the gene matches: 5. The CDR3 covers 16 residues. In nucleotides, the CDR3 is TGTGCCAGCAGCTTGGGAACAGGGGGGTCCTACAATGAGCAGTTCTTC. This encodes CASSLGTGGSYNEQFF.

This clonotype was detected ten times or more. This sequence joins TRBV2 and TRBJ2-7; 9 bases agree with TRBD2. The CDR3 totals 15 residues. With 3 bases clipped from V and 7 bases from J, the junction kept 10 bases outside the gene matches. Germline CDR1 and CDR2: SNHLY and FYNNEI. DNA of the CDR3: TGTGCCAGCAGTGAGGAGACTAGCGGAACTTTGGAGCAGTACTTC. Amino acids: CASSEETSGTLEQYF.

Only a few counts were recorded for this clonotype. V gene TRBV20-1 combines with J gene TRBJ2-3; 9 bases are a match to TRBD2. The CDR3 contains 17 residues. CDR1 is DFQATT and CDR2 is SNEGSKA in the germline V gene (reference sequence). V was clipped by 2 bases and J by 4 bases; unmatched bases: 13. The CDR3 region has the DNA TGCAGTGCTAGACTATTAGCGGGGGCGGGAGACCCAGATACGCAGTATTTT. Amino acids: CSARLLAGAGDPDTQYF.

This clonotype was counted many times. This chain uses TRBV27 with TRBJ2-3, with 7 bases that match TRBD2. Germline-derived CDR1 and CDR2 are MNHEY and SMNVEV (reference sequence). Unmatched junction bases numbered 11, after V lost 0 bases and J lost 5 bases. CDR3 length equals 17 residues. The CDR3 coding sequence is TGTGCCAGCAGTTTATCTTCTAGCGGAACCTGGGGAGATACGCAGTATTTT. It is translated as CASSLSSSGTWGDTQYF.

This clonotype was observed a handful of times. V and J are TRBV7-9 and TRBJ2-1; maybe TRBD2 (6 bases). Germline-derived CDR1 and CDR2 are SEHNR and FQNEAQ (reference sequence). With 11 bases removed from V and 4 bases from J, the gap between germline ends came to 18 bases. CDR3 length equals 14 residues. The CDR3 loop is CAVPLGTVYNEQFF. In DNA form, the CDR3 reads TGTGCCGTCCCCCTGGGGACTGTGTACAATGAGCAGTTCTTC.

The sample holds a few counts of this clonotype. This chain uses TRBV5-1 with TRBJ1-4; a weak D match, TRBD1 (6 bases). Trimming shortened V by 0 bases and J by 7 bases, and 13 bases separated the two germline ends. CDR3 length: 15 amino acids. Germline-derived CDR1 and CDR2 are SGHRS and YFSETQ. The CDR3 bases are TGCGCCAGCAGCTTGGATAAAGGACAGAGTGAAAAACTGTTTTTT. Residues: CASSLDKGQSEKLFF.

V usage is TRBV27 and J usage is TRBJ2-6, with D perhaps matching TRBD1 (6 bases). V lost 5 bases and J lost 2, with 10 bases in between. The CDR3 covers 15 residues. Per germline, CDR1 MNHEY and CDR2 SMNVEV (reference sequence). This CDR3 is CASSTQGPGANVLTF. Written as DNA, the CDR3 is TGTGCCAGCAGTACACAGGGTCCTGGGGCCAACGTCCTGACTTTC.

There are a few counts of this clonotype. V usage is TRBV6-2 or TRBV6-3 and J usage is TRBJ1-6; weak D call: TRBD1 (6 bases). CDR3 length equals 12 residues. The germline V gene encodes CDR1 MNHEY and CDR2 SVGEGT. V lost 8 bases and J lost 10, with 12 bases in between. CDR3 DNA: TGTGCCAGCGGAGGGGGAGGATCACCCCTCCACTTT. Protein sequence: CASGGGGSPLHF.

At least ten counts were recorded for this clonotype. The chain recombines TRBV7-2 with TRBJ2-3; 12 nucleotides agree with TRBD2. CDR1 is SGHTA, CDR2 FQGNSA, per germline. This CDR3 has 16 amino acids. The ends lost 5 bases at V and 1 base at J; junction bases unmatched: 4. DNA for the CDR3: TGTGCCAGCAGCCCTAGCGGGGGGGCTGGCACAGATACGCAGTATTTT. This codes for CASSPSGGAGTDTQYF.

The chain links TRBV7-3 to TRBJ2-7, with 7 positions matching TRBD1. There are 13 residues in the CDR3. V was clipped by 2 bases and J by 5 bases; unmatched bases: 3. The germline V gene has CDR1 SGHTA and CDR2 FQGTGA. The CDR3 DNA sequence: TGTGCCAGCAGCTTAGACAGGGAGAACGAGCAGTACTTC. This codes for CASSLDRENEQYF.

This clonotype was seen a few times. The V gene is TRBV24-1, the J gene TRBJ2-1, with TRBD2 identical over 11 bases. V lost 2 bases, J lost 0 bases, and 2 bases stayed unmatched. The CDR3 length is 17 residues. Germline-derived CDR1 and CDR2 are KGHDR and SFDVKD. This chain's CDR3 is CATSDYGTSGSYNEQFF. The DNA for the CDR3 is TGTGCCACCAGTGATTACGGGACTAGCGGCTCCTACAATGAGCAGTTCTTC.

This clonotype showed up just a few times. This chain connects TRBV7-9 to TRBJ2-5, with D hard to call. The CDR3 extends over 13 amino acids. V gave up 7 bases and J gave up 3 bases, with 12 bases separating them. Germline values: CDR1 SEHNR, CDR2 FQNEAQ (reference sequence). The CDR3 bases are TGTGCCAGCATAAAAAGGTCAGAAGAGACCCAGTACTTC. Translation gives CASIKRSEETQYF.

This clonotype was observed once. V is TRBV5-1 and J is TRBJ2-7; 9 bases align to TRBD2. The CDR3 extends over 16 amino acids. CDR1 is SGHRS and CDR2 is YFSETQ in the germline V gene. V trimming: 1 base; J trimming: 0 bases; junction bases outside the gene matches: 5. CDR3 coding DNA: TGCGCCAGCAGCTTGCGTCAGCGGGGGGCCTCCTACGAGCAGTACTTC. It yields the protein CASSLRQRGASYEQYF.

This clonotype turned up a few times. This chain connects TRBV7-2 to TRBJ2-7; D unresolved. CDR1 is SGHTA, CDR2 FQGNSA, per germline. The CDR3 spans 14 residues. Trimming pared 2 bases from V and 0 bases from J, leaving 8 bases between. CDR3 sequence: CASSLFLNSYEQYF. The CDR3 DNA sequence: TGTGCCAGCAGCTTATTTTTAAACTCCTACGAGCAGTACTTC.

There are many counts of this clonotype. The CDR3 reads CASSRTGLGTIYF. The CDR3 DNA sequence: TGTGCCAGCAGCCGGACAGGGCTCGGCACCATATATTTT. The chain combines TRBV14 with TRBJ1-3, with TRBD1 identical over 8 bases. CDR1 and CDR2 from the germline V gene are SGHDN and FVKESK. This CDR3 has 13 residues. The V segment lost 4 bases and the J segment 9 bases; nucleotides outside the gene matches: 5.

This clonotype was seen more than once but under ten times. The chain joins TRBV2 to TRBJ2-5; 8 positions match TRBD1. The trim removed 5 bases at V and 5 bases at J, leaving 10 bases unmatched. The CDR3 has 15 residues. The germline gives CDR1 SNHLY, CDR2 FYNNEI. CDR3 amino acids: CASSPQGAGDETQYF. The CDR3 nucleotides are TGTGCCAGCAGTCCGCAGGGGGCTGGGGATGAGACCCAGTACTTC.

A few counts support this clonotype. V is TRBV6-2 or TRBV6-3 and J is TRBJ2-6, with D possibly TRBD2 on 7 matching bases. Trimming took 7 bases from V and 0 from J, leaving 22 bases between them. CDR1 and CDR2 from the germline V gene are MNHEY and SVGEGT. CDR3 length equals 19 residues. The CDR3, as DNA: TGTGCCAGCACTAAAAACGGGGGGCAGGAGTACTCTGGGGCCAACGTCCTGACTTTC. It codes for CASTKNGGQEYSGANVLTF.

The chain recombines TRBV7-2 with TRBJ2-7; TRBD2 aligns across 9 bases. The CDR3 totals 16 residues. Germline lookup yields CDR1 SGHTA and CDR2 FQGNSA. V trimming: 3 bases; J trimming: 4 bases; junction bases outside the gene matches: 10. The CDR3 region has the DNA TGTGCCAGCAGCTTCCCCCTCGGGCTAGCGGGGTACGAGCAGTACTTC. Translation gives CASSFPLGLAGYEQYF.